This T cell receptor (beta chain) was found in a study of blood T cell repertoires in COVID-19. Germline lookup yields CDR1 LGHDT and CDR2 YNNKEL (reference sequence). The length of the CDR3 is 11 residues. The V end lost 2 bases, the J end lost 8 bases, and 6 bases lay between the germline ends. Here immunoSEQ multiplex PCR was the method, and the copy in TCRdb shows in-frame clones only, minus some. Of about 110,000 clones in the sample, 80% to 85% were seen once. This receptor was identified in a man between 70 and 80 years old with acute or convalescent COVID-19. Sequencing was done on a sample of peripheral blood. V is TRBV3-1 (or the pseudogene TRBV3-2) and J is TRBJ1-1, with D perhaps TRBD1 (5 bases). The CDR3 DNA reads TGTGCCAGCAGCCAAACAGGAGAAGCTTTCTTT. It is translated as CASSQTGEAFF.